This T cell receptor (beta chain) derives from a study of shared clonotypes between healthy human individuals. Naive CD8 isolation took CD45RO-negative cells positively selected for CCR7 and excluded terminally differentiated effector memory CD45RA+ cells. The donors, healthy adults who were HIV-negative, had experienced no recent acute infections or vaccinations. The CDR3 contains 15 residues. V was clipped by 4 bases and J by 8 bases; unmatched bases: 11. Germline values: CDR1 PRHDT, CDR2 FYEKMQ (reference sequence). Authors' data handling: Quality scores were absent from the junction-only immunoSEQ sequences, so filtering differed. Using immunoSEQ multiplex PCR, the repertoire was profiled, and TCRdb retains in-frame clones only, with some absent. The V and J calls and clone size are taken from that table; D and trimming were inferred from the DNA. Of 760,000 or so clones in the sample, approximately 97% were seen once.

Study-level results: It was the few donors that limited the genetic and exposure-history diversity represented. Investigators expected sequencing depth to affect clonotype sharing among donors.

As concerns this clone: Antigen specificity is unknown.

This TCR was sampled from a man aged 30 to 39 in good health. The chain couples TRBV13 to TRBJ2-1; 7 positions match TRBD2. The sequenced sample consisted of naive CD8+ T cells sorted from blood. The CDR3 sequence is CASSSGLTNSYEQFF. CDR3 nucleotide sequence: TGTGCCAGCAGCTCGGGACTAACCAATTCCTATGAGCAGTTCTTC.